This T cell receptor (beta chain) originates from a study of blood T cell repertoires in COVID-19. The V gene's germline CDR1 is SGDLS and CDR2 YYNGEE. The CDR3 is made up of 13 amino acids. Trimming removed 4 bases at V and 1 base at J, with 8 bases between. The protocol was immunoSEQ multiplex PCR, while the TCRdb copy is restricted to in-frame clones and leaves out a portion. The data contain some 200,000 clones, roughly nine tenths of them seen just once; the ten biggest clones take up 3% to 3.5%. The source is a woman aged 45-65 years in a cohort exposed to, infected with or recovered from COVID-19 (not recorded which). The specimen was PBMCs or T cells enriched from blood (not recorded which). V is TRBV9 and J is TRBJ1-2, with D maybe TRBD1 (5 bases). CDR3 in DNA: TGTGCCAGCAGCATTGACAGTAACTATGGCTACACCTTC. It encodes CASSIDSNYGYTF.